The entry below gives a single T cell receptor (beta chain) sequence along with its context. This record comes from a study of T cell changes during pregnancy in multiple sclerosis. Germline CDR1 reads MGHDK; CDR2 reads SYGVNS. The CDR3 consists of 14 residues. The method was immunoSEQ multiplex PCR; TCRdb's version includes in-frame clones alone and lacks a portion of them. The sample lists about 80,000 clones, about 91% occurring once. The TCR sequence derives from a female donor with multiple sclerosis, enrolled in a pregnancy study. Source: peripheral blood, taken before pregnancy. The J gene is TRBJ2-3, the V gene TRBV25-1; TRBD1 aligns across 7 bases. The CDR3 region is CARGGSSRTDTQYF. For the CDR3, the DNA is TGTGCTCGAGGGGGCAGTTCACGGACAGATACGCAGTATTTT. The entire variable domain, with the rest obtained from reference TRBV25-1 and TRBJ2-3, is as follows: EADIYQTPRYLVIGTGKKITLECSQTMGHDKMYWYQQDPGMELHLIHYSYGVNSTEKGDLSSESTVSRIRTEHFPLTLESARPSHTSQYLCARGGSSRTDTQYFGPGTRLTVL.